Here is one T cell receptor beta chain with its context. The antigen is undetermined. This entry comes from a study of T-cell reconstitution after alpha-beta-depleted transplantation in children. Overall study findings and caveats: TCRbeta diversity was high at day 60 in some patients (a result of surviving recipient T cells and thymic progenitors). Roughly two months post-transplant, alpha-beta T cells reportedly originated from several hundred graft clones that had expanded. Among T cells one year after transplant, newly produced cells accounted for most counts and diversity.

The CDR3 spans 15 residues. The V gene lost 2 bases and the J gene lost 3 bases, with 15 bases spanning the gap. Germline lookup yields CDR1 SGHRS and CDR2 YFSETQ. During its preparation, the TCRbeta library received unique molecular identifiers. TCRdb reanalysed the PCR reads using MiXCR and keeps one entry per CDR3 protein. The sample carries about 900,000 distinct CDR3 sequences, under 30% recorded once. The sample consisted of PBMCs, mostly from graft donor cells, taken 360 days after TCRalphabeta/CD19-depleted stem cell transplant. The V gene is TRBV5-1, the J gene TRBJ2-7, with a weak D call TRBD2 (6 bases). The TCR sequence derives from a boy in the first two years of life who had a stem cell transplant for SCID, so the T cells may come from the graft donor. The CDR3 region is CASSFNLGLVYEQYF. DNA for the CDR3: TGCGCCAGCAGCTTTAACTTGGGACTTGTCTACGAGCAGTACTTC.